The 13 T cell receptor beta chains reported below all come from one sample, sequenced in a study of blood T cell repertoires in COVID-19. Sequenced by immunoSEQ multiplex PCR; TCRdb stores in-frame clones only, minus some. The sample yields 300,000 to 400,000 clones, 80% to 90% seen once. Sequencing was carried out using PBMCs or T cells enriched from blood (not recorded which). These receptors came from a man aged 18 to 30 who had recovered from COVID-19.

CDR3 sequence (DNA): TGCGCCAGCACGGGACAGGGTCACAACACCATATATTTT. Translated, it gives CASTGQGHNTIYF. The chain uses TRBV4-1 and TRBJ1-3, with 9 positions matching TRBD1. Germline loops: CDR1 MGHRA, CDR2 YSYEKL. V dropped 7 bases and J dropped 7; count of bases not matched to a gene: 5. This CDR3 comprises 13 residues.

The chain combines TRBV7-3 with TRBJ2-5; 7 nucleotides line up with TRBD2. After removal of 1 base from V and 5 bases from J, the junction contained 4 bases not matched to a gene. CDR1 and CDR2 (germline): SGHTA, FQGTGA. The CDR3 runs 14 residues. The CDR3 DNA follows: TGTGCCAGCAGCTTAAGCGGGAGTCGGGAGACCCAGTACTTC. The encoded protein is CASSLSGSRETQYF.

This chain links TRBV5-8 with TRBJ2-1, with 8 bases aligning to TRBD2. Germline lookup yields CDR1 SGHTS and CDR2 YDEGEE. Losses at the gene ends were 2 bases for V and 7 bases for J; bases not matched to a gene: 5. The CDR3 extends over 14 amino acids. In nucleotides, the CDR3 is TGTGCCAGCAGCTTAATGGAGCGGGGGAATGAGCAGTTCTTC. It yields the protein CASSLMERGNEQFF.

CDR3 in amino acids: CASRLGTDQETQYF. CDR3 coding DNA: TGTGCCAGCAGACTTGGGACAGACCAAGAGACCCAGTACTTC. This rearrangement joins TRBV11-2 to TRBJ2-5; 7 bases map to TRBD1. The CDR3 is 14 residues long. V was pared by 6 bases and J by 0 bases, with 4 bases of the junction left unmatched. Germline values: CDR1 SGHAT, CDR2 FQNNGV.

This clone showed up just once. V and J are TRBV28 and TRBJ2-1, with TRBD2 matching over 9 bases. CDR1 and CDR2 (germline): MDHEN, SYDVKM. J lost 4 bases, V lost 2 bases, and 12 bases had no gene match. This CDR3 has 18 amino acids. The CDR3 is CASSLGGAASGIYNEQFF. The CDR3 DNA reads TGTGCCAGCAGTTTAGGTGGGGCGGCTAGCGGGATTTACAATGAGCAGTTCTTC.

This rearrangement joins TRBV28 to TRBJ1-2; D unresolved. Germline V CDR1 and CDR2: MDHEN, SYDVKM. Trimming took off 2 bases at V and 4 bases at J, with 5 bases between the two ends. The CDR3 runs to 12 residues. The CDR3, as DNA: TGTGCCAGCAGTTTAAACATCTATGGCTACACCTTC. Protein product: CASSLNIYGYTF.

The J gene is TRBJ2-7, the V gene TRBV6-5, with D possibly being TRBD2 (6 bases). This CDR3 has 13 residues. V lost 4 bases and J 3 bases, leaving 10 bases between the germline ends. CDR1 is MNHEY and CDR2 is SVGAGI in the germline V gene. Written as DNA, the CDR3 is TGTGCCAGCAGTTGGGGGAGGAGCTACGAGCAGTACTTC. It is translated as CASSWGRSYEQYF.

This clone was picked up one time. V and J are TRBV2 and TRBJ2-7; 7 positions agree with TRBD1. Germline V gene lookup returns CDR1 SNHLY and CDR2 FYNNEI. The CDR3 is made up of 15 amino acids. After removal of 6 bases from V and 5 bases from J, the junction contained 13 bases not matched to a gene. The CDR3 here is CASREGTGDFNEQYF. The CDR3 DNA reads TGTGCCAGCAGAGAGGGAACAGGGGATTTTAACGAGCAGTACTTC.

V gene TRBV30 combines with J gene TRBJ2-5, with TRBD2 as a possible D gene (6 bases). CDR1 is GTSNPN and CDR2 is SVGIG in the germline V gene (reference sequence). This CDR3 is 12 amino acids long. V was shortened by 2 bases and J by 4 bases, with 8 bases between the two germline ends. In DNA form, the CDR3 reads TGTGCCTGGAGTTTGGGACTAGAGACCCAGTACTTC. Translated, it gives CAWSLGLETQYF.

The chain couples TRBV7-3 to TRBJ2-3; D uncertain. The germline V and J ends were trimmed by 3 bases and 6 bases, with 7 bases remaining between them. Germline V lookup: CDR1 SGHTA, CDR2 FQGTGA. The CDR3 is 12 residues long. In DNA, the CDR3 is TGTGCCAGCAGCTTCCTGAGGGATACGCAGTATTTT. Translated: CASSFLRDTQYF.

The rearrangement links TRBV7-3 to TRBJ2-7; possibly TRBD1 for D (6 bases). Germline V gene sequence: CDR1 SGHTA, CDR2 FQGTGA. The V end lost 5 bases, the J end lost 3 bases, and 17 bases lay between the germline ends. CDR3 length equals 15 residues. The CDR3, as DNA: TGTGCCAGCAGCCCCCAGGGGTCTCTCCTCTACGAGCAGTACTTC. This gives the protein CASSPQGSLLYEQYF. The entire variable domain, with the rest obtained from reference TRBV7-3 and TRBJ2-7, is as follows: GAGVSQTPSNKVTEKGKYVELRCDPISGHTALYWYRQSLGQGPEFLIYFQGTGAADDSGLPNDRFFAVRPEGSVSTLKIQRTERGDSAVYLCASSPQGSLLYEQYFGPGTRLTVT.

J is TRBJ1-1 and V is TRBV5-1; tentative D call: TRBD1 (5 bases). CDR3 length: 16 residues. Per the germline V gene, CDR1 is SGHRS and CDR2 is YFSETQ. V lost 0 bases to trimming and J lost 1 base, with 13 bases between them. The CDR3 DNA reads TGCGCCAGCAGCTTGGACGGGGGACCGTCGAACACTGAAGCTTTCTTT. Protein product: CASSLDGGPSNTEAFF.

The gene calls are TRBV11-2 and TRBJ2-7, with D tentatively TRBD1 (5 bases). Trimming shortened V by 5 bases and J by 2 bases, and 13 bases separated the two germline ends. The CDR3 runs to 14 residues. The germline CDR1 and CDR2 sequences are SGHAT and FQNNGV. CDR3 DNA: TGTGCCAGCAGCAAGCCCAGGGAAACCTACGAGCAGTACTTC. It is translated as CASSKPRETYEQYF.